Shown below are 29 T cell receptor beta chains from a single sample sequenced in a study of OX40 agonist ivuxolimab in advanced cancers. Sequencing used immunoSEQ multiplex PCR; TCRdb keeps in-frame clones, though not all of them. The table includes about 72,000 clones, 80% to 90% detected once. This material consisted of CD4+ or CD8+ T cells sorted from blood, taken in a trial of the OX40 agonist ivuxolimab. Receptor source: an adult with an advanced solid tumor such as melanoma, head and neck, liver or kidney cancer.

The chain is built from TRBV18 and TRBJ1-1, with D possibly being TRBD1 (5 bases). V was cut by 5 bases and J by 5 bases, with 15 bases left in between. CDR1 KGHSH and CDR2 LQKENI come from the germline V gene. The CDR3 runs 14 residues. CDR3 residues: CASSTAGVGTEAFF. Written as DNA, the CDR3 is TGTGCCAGCTCAACAGCGGGGGTTGGGACTGAAGCTTTCTTT.

This sequence joins TRBV19 and TRBJ1-1; tentatively, D is TRBD1 (6 bases). The germline CDR1 and CDR2 sequences are LNHDA and SQIVND (reference sequence). The CDR3 is 14 amino acids. V gave up 3 bases and J gave up 7 bases, with 15 bases separating them. CDR3 loop: CASSIEGRGIEAFF. The CDR3 bases are TGTGCCAGTAGTATTGAGGGGAGGGGGATTGAAGCTTTCTTT.

The chain couples TRBV14 to TRBJ2-1; 7 bases map to TRBD1. With 4 bases clipped from V and 10 bases from J, the junction kept 13 bases outside the gene matches. The CDR3 contains 15 residues. In germline, CDR1 is SGHDN, CDR2 FVKESK. The CDR3 spells CASSLALHRGDEQFF. CDR3 bases: TGTGCCAGCAGCCTCGCCCTTCACAGGGGCGACGAGCAGTTCTTC.

The gene calls are TRBV10-1 and TRBJ1-1, with TRBD1 matching 8 bases. Germline V gene data show CDR1 as WNHNN and CDR2 as SYGVQD (reference sequence). V trimming: 3 bases; J trimming: 0 bases; junction bases outside the gene matches: 9. The CDR3 has 17 residues. CDR3 in amino acids: CASSEGQGAIMNTEAFF. The CDR3 DNA follows: TGCGCCAGCAGTGAAGGTCAGGGGGCCATCATGAACACTGAAGCTTTCTTT.

The V and J genes are TRBV5-6 and TRBJ2-7, with 11 bases lining up with TRBD1. J gave up 0 bases and V 2 bases, and 10 bases lay outside the gene matches. The germline gives CDR1 SGHDT, CDR2 YYEEEE. The CDR3 spans 18 residues. CDR3 sequence reads: CASSLGQGAWRRSYEQYF. In DNA form, the CDR3 reads TGTGCCAGCAGCTTAGGACAGGGGGCCTGGCGTCGCTCCTACGAGCAGTACTTC.

The rearrangement uses TRBV6-1 and TRBJ1-1; no clear D gene. CDR3 size: 19 residues. Per the germline V gene, CDR1 is MNHNS and CDR2 is SASEGT. The ends were cut back, 4 bases at V and 1 base at J, with 25 bases in the middle. The CDR3 reads CASSGYREGAVERNTEAFF. The CDR3 region has the DNA TGTGCCAGCAGTGGATACCGCGAGGGAGCGGTAGAAAGGAACACTGAAGCTTTCTTT.

CDR3 sequence (DNA): TGTGCCAGTCTCCCTGAAGCTACCTACGAGCAGTACTTC. It translates to CASLPEATYEQYF. The chain combines TRBV9 with TRBJ2-7; no reliable D call. V dropped 8 bases and J dropped 2 bases, with 14 bases sitting between them. The CDR3 is 13 residues long. Germline CDR1 reads SGDLS; CDR2 reads YYNGEE. The full variable domain, rest sourced from reference TRBV9 and TRBJ2-7, is DSGVTQTPKHLITATGQRVTLRCSPRSGDLSVYWYQQSLDQGLQFLIQYYNGEERAKGNILERFSAQQFPDLHSELNLSSLELGDSALYFCASLPEATYEQYFGPGTRLTVT.

The chain recombines TRBV30 with TRBJ1-4; no clear D. V was trimmed by 3 bases and J by 7 bases, leaving 9 bases between them. CDR1 and CDR2 (germline): GTSNPN, SVGIG (reference sequence). The CDR3 runs to 12 residues. The CDR3 here is CAWRALPEKLFF. The CDR3 DNA follows: TGTGCCTGGAGAGCCCTCCCTGAAAAACTGTTTTTT.

The CDR3 DNA follows: TGTGCCAGTAGTATAAGAGCAGGGTCCGGAGGAAACACCATATATTTT. This gives the protein CASSIRAGSGGNTIYF. This rearrangement joins TRBV19 to TRBJ1-3; tentatively, D is TRBD1 (5 bases). The germline V and J ends were trimmed by 2 bases and 4 bases, with 15 bases remaining between them. The CDR3 is 16 residues long. Germline V lookup: CDR1 LNHDA, CDR2 SQIVND (reference sequence).

The chain is built from TRBV10-3 and TRBJ2-1; 14 bases align to TRBD2. V was clipped by 10 bases and J by 7 bases; unmatched bases: 12. The CDR3 contains 16 residues. Germline V gives CDR1 ENHRY, CDR2 SYGVKD. The CDR3 DNA follows: TGTGCCACGACTAGCGGGAGGGCCGGAGGACGGAATGAGCAGTTCTTC. Protein sequence: CATTSGRAGGRNEQFF.

V usage is TRBV19 and J usage is TRBJ1-5; no clear D. The CDR3 loop spans 19 amino acids. Trimming took 2 bases from V and 0 from J, leaving 20 bases between them. CDR1 is LNHDA and CDR2 is SQIVND in the germline V gene (reference sequence). The CDR3 nucleotides read TGTGCCAGTAGTATAACTCGGGGAGGGAGGGTAAATAGCAATCAGCCCCAGCATTTT. Its translation is CASSITRGGRVNSNQPQHF.

The chain is built from TRBV11-2 and TRBJ1-6, with D tentatively TRBD1 (5 bases). The CDR3 is 16 residues long. Germline CDR1 is SGHAT and CDR2 is FQNNGV. The V end lost 0 bases, the J end lost 4 bases, and 10 bases lay between the germline ends. The CDR3 loop is CASSLEPGKYNSPLHF. The CDR3 DNA reads as TGTGCCAGCAGCTTAGAGCCAGGGAAATATAATTCACCCCTCCACTTT. Full variable domain (remainder filled in from reference TRBV11-2 and TRBJ1-6): EAGVAQSPRYKIIEKRQSVAFWCNPISGHATLYWYQQILGQGPKLLIQFQNNGVVDDSQLPKDRFSAERLKGVDSTLKIQPAKLEDSAVYLCASSLEPGKYNSPLHFGNGTRLTVT.

This clone was found once. CDR3 in DNA: TGCGCCAGCGCCAATGGACAGGGGCCAGATACGCAGTATTTT. Its translation: CASANGQGPDTQYF. This sequence joins TRBV10-2 and TRBJ2-3; 9 nucleotides line up with TRBD1. V dropped 8 bases and J dropped 4; count of bases not matched to a gene: 7. This CDR3 has 14 amino acids. Germline CDR1 is WSHSY and CDR2 is SAAADI.

The chain employs TRBV7-2 and TRBJ2-3, with TRBD1 matching 9 bases. The CDR3 is 16 residues long. Trimming removed 3 bases from V and 4 bases from J; junction bases left unmatched: 8. Germline lookup yields CDR1 SGHTA and CDR2 FQGNSA. DNA for the CDR3: TGTGCCAGCAGCTTGGGGGACAGGGTTAAAGCAGATACGCAGTATTTT. Residues: CASSLGDRVKADTQYF.

The rearrangement uses TRBV11-2 and TRBJ2-5, with 8 bases fitting TRBD1. Trimming cost V 4 bases and J 5 bases; bases outside gene matches: 0. Germline CDR1 and CDR2: SGHAT and FQNNGV. CDR3 length equals 12 residues. DNA of the CDR3: TGTGCCAGCAGCTGGACAGGGGAGACCCAGTACTTC. The encoded protein is CASSWTGETQYF. Full variable domain (remainder filled in from reference TRBV11-2 and TRBJ2-5): EAGVAQSPRYKIIEKRQSVAFWCNPISGHATLYWYQQILGQGPKLLIQFQNNGVVDDSQLPKDRFSAERLKGVDSTLKIQPAKLEDSAVYLCASSWTGETQYFGPGTRLLVL.

The V and J genes are TRBV16 and TRBJ2-5; no definite D call. Germline V lookup: CDR1 KGHSY, CDR2 FQNENV. V was pared by 4 bases and J by 5 bases, with 8 bases between. This CDR3 contains 12 residues. The CDR3 DNA follows: TGTGCCAGCAGCCGCCCACCGGAGACCCAGTACTTC. Translated, it gives CASSRPPETQYF.

About this clone: At the DNA level, this CDR3 is encoded by other sequences in the same sample as well. CDR3 residues: CASSLQGQGDYGYTF. The CDR3 region has the DNA TGCGCCAGCAGCCTGCAAGGACAGGGAGACTATGGCTACACCTTC. The chain joins TRBV5-1 to TRBJ1-2; 8 positions match TRBD1. V shed 4 bases, J shed 3 bases, and the junction held 8 bases outside the gene matches. Looked up from germline, CDR1 is SGHRS and CDR2 is YFSETQ. The CDR3 is 15 residues long.

V gene TRBV9 combines with J gene TRBJ2-1, with 7 positions matching TRBD2. This CDR3 has 13 residues. Germline CDR1 reads SGDLS; CDR2 reads YYNGEE. The V segment lost 6 bases and the J segment 7 bases; nucleotides outside the gene matches: 7. The CDR3 spells CASKSGGSNEQFF. The CDR3 bases are TGTGCCAGCAAGTCGGGGGGTTCGAATGAGCAGTTCTTC.

V and J are TRBV21-1 and TRBJ1-2; the D call TRBD1 from the table was never checked on the DNA. TRBV21-1 is described as a pseudogene. CDR3 length equals 15 residues. CDR3 DNA: TGTGCCAGCAGCAAAGCATGGGGCGGCTTCTATGGCTACACCTTC. Its protein product is CASSKAWGGFYGYTF.

The chain has TRBV6-1 and TRBJ1-2, with a possible D match to TRBD1 (5 bases). Germline-derived CDR1 and CDR2 are MNHNS and SASEGT. V lost 0 bases, J lost 6 bases, and 17 bases lay in between. The CDR3 is 16 residues long. The CDR3 spells CASSEAGQGLINGYTF. For the CDR3, the DNA is TGTGCCAGCAGTGAAGCGGGGCAGGGCTTAATTAATGGCTACACCTTC.

The chain recombines TRBV7-3 with TRBJ2-2; 14 bases line up with TRBD2. The CDR3 totals 17 residues. CDR1 is SGHTA and CDR2 is FQGTGA in the germline V gene. V lost 5 bases and J lost 2; bases outside the gene matches: 4. CDR3 sequence reads: CASSLGLAGGNTGELFF. DNA for the CDR3: TGTGCCAGCAGCCTAGGACTAGCGGGAGGTAACACCGGGGAGCTGTTTTTT.

CDR3 protein: CATGQGQETQYF. The CDR3 DNA reads TGTGCCACCGGACAGGGGCAAGAGACCCAGTACTTC. The chain carries TRBV5-6 and TRBJ2-5; 9 positions agree with TRBD1. V dropped 9 bases and J dropped 2; count of bases not matched to a gene: 2. This CDR3 contains 12 residues. Germline V CDR1 and CDR2: SGHDT, YYEEEE.

The chain is built from TRBV27 and TRBJ2-1, with 9 bases aligning to TRBD1. From germline, CDR1 is MNHEY and CDR2 SMNVEV (reference sequence). The CDR3 has 15 residues. J gave up 9 bases and V 5 bases, and 11 bases lay outside the gene matches. The DNA for the CDR3 is TGTGCCAGCAGTATCCGGGACAGGGCTGGGGGTGAGCAGTTCTTC. Translated, it gives CASSIRDRAGGEQFF.

The rearrangement links TRBV11-3 to TRBJ1-2; D may be TRBD1 (5 bases). CDR3 length equals 14 residues. The V and J ends lost 7 bases and 2 bases respectively, with 14 bases between them. CDR1 is SGHNT and CDR2 is YENEEA in the germline V gene. The CDR3 DNA reads TGTGCCAGCACCCAAGACAGAACCAACTATGGCTACACCTTC. It yields the protein CASTQDRTNYGYTF.

In its sample, this clone was seen once. The chain joins TRBV5-1 to TRBJ2-5; D is undetermined. This CDR3 spans 12 amino acids. Trimming pared 0 bases from V and 4 bases from J, leaving 4 bases between. CDR1 is SGHRS, CDR2 YFSETQ, per germline. The CDR3 here is CASSLGVETQYF. The CDR3, as DNA: TGCGCCAGCAGCTTGGGGGTAGAGACCCAGTACTTC.

A few counts support this clone. CDR3 DNA sequence: TGTGCCAGCAGTTTAACCGGGGAGCTGTTTTTT. Encoded protein: CASSLTGELFF. This chain links TRBV13 with TRBJ2-2; D not certain. Germline V CDR1 and CDR2: PRHDT, FYEKMQ (reference sequence). The CDR3 has 11 residues. V lost 6 bases to trimming and J lost 5 bases, with 4 bases between them. Based on the CDR3 plus reference TRBV13 and TRBJ2-2, the full variable domain is AAGVIQSPRHLIKEKRETATLKCYPIPRHDTVYWYQQGPGQDPQFLISFYEKMQSDKGSIPDRFSAQQFSDYHSELNMSSLELGDSALYFCASSLTGELFFGEGSRLTVL.

The gene calls are TRBV6-6 and TRBJ1-5; D unresolved. The CDR3 spans 12 residues. Looked up from germline, CDR1 is MNHNY and CDR2 is SVGAGI (reference sequence). Deletions cut 5 bases from V and 5 bases from J, with 7 bases between. The chain's CDR3 is CASSPQDQPQHF. DNA for the CDR3: TGTGCCAGCAGTCCGCAGGATCAGCCCCAGCATTTT.

This chain connects TRBV6-6 to TRBJ2-7; D remains ambiguous. The germline V and J ends were trimmed by 0 bases and 6 bases, with 15 bases remaining between them. This CDR3 has 15 amino acids. Germline CDR1 reads MNHNY; CDR2 reads SVGAGI (reference sequence). CDR3 sequence reads: CASSYSMTKQSEQYF. CDR3 bases: TGTGCCAGCAGTTACTCGATGACGAAACAGAGCGAGCAGTACTTC.

The rearrangement links TRBV11-1 to TRBJ2-2; D may be TRBD1 or TRBD2 (6 bases each). V dropped 7 bases and J dropped 4 bases, with 25 bases sitting between them. Germline assignment: CDR1 SGHAT and CDR2 FQDESV (reference sequence). The CDR3 runs to 18 residues. This CDR3 is CASTPRRGGRVGTGELFF. The DNA for the CDR3 is TGTGCCAGCACGCCCAGGAGAGGGGGGCGCGTTGGCACCGGGGAGCTGTTTTTT.